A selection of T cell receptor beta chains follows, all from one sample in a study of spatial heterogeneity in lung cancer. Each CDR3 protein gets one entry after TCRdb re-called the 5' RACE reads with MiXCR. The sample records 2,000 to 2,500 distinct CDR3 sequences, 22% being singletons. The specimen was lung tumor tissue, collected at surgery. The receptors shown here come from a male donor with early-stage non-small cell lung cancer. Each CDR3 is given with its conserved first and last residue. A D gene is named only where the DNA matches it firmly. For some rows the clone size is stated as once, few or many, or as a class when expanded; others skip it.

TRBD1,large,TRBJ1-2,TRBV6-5,CASSYRTGEGDGYTF,TGTGCCAGCAGTTACAGGACAGGGGAGGGAGATGGCTACACCTTC
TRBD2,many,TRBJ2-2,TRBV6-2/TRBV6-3,CASTRTSGNTGELFF,TGTGCCAGCACCCGAACTAGCGGCAACACCGGGGAGCTGTTTTTT
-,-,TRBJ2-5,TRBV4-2,CASSLADGQETQYF,TGTGCCAGCAGCCTAGCCGATGGGCAAGAGACCCAGTACTTC
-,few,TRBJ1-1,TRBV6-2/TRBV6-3,CASTDTGGAFF,TGTGCCAGCACCGATACAGGAGGGGCTTTCTTT
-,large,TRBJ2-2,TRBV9,CASSVHSGELFF,TGTGCCAGCAGCGTACACAGCGGGGAGCTGTTTTTT
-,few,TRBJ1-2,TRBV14,CASSQAYLNGYTF,TGTGCCAGCAGCCAAGCCTACTTAAATGGCTACACCTTC
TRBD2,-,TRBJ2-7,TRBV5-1,CASSLETSDIDDEQYF,TGCGCCAGCAGCTTGGAGACTAGCGATATCGACGACGAGCAGTACTTC
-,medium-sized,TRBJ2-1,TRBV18,CASSLRTSSYNEQFF,TGTGCCAGCTCACTTAGGACGAGCTCCTACAATGAGCAGTTCTTC
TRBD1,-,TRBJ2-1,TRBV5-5,CASSLTGGPPNEQFF,TGTGCCAGCAGCTTGACAGGGGGGCCACCCAATGAGCAGTTCTTC
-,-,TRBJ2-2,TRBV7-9,CASRGDVENTGELFF,TGTGCCAGCAGGGGGGACGTAGAGAACACCGGGGAGCTGTTTTTT
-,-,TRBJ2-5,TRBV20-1,CSARAPRNLGTQYF,TGCAGTGCTAGGGCTCCACGCAACTTGGGGACCCAGTACTTC
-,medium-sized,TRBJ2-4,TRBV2,CASSELMDSAKNIQYF,TGTGCCAGCAGTGAACTCATGGACTCAGCCAAAAACATTCAGTACTTC
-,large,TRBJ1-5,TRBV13,CASSLGLTNQPQHF,TGTGCCAGCAGCTTAGGGCTGACAAATCAGCCCCAGCATTTT
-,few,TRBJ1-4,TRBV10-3,CAISESLGEKLFF,TGTGCCATCAGTGAGTCGCTGGGGGAAAAACTGTTTTTT
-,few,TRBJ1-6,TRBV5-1,CASSHGEGNNSPLHF,TGCGCCAGCAGCCATGGCGAGGGGAACAATTCACCCCTCCACTTT
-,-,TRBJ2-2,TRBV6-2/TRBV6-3,CASNVQGSGGELFF,TGTGCCAGCAACGTACAGGGTTCCGGCGGGGAGCTGTTTTTT
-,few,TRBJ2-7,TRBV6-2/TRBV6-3,CASSQTGVSYEQYF,TGTGCCAGCAGTCAGACAGGAGTCTCCTACGAGCAGTACTTC
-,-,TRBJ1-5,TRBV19,CASSPPPLMVDQPQHF,TGTGCCAGTAGTCCGCCCCCCCTAATGGTTGATCAGCCCCAGCATTTT
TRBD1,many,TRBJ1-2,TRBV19,CASSPGTGVHTF,TGTGCCAGTAGCCCCGGGACAGGGGTCCACACCTTC
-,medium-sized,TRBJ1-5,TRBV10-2,CASSGRPANQPQHF,TGCGCCAGCAGTGGACGGCCGGCCAATCAGCCCCAGCATTTT
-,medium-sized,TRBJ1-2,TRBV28,CASSTYRVDGYGYTF,TGTGCCAGCAGTACCTACAGGGTAGATGGCTATGGCTACACCTTC
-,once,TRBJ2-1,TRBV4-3,CASSQDSVNNEQFF,TGCGCCAGCAGCCAAGATTCGGTTAACAATGAGCAGTTCTTC
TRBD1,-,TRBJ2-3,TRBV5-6,CASSHGQGTDTQYF,TGTGCCAGCAGCCATGGACAGGGCACAGATACGCAGTATTTT
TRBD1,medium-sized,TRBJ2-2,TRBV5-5,CASSLQGVLTGELFF,TGTGCCAGCAGCTTACAGGGGGTCCTCACCGGGGAGCTGTTTTTT
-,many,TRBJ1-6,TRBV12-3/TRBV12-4,CASSFGGDGASPLHF,TGTGCCAGCAGTTTCGGGGGGGATGGGGCTTCACCCCTCCACTTT
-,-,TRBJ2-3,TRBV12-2,CASRLVPHFGDTQYF,TGTGCAAGTCGCTTAGTCCCCCATTTTGGAGATACGCAGTATTTT
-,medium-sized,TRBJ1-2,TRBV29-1,CSVELVQGYTF,TGCAGCGTTGAATTAGTTCAGGGCTACACCTTC
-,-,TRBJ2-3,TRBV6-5,CASSYVRANTDTQYF,TGTGCCAGCAGTTACGTCCGGGCGAACACAGATACGCAGTATTTT
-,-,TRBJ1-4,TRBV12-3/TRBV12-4,CASSLDPGAANEKLFF,TGTGCCAGCAGTTTAGACCCAGGGGCGGCAAATGAAAAACTGTTTTTT
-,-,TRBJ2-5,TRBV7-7,CASSLTIAEQETQYF,TGTGCTAGCAGCTTAACGATTGCGGAACAAGAGACCCAGTACTTC
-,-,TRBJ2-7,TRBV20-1,CSARRDLREQYF,TGCAGTGCTAGACGGGACTTGAGGGAGCAGTACTTC
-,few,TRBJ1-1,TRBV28,CASSSGQYLEAFF,TGTGCCAGCAGTTCCGGACAGTACCTTGAAGCTTTCTTT
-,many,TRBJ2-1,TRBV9,CASSTQGRDEQFF,TGTGCCAGCAGCACTCAGGGTAGGGATGAGCAGTTCTTC
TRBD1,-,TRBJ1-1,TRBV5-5,CASSLGQGIISTEAFF,TGTGCCAGCAGCCTGGGACAGGGGATAATTTCGACTGAAGCTTTCTTT
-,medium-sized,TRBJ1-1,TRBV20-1,CSASTGRGTTEAFF,TGCAGTGCTAGTACAGGGAGGGGGACCACTGAAGCTTTCTTT
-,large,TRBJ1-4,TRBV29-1,CSVQGDIREKLFF,TGCAGCGTACAAGGGGATATAAGAGAAAAACTGTTTTTT
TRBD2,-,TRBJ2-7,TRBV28,CASSFPGGSYEQYF,TGTGCCAGCAGTTTCCCGGGGGGTTCCTACGAGCAGTACTTC
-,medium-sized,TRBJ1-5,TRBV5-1,CASSLPGVNQPQHF,TGCGCCAGCAGCTTGCCAGGGGTCAATCAGCCCCAGCATTTT
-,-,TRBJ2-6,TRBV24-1,CATSLSGANVLTF,TGTGCCACCAGTTTATCTGGGGCCAACGTCCTGACTTTC
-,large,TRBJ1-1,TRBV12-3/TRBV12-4,CASSSSGSGGTEAFF,TGTGCCAGCAGTTCATCCGGGTCGGGGGGCACTGAAGCTTTCTTT
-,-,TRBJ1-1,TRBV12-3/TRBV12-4,CASSFPPGNTEAFF,TGTGCCAGCAGTTTCCCCCCAGGGAACACTGAAGCTTTCTTT
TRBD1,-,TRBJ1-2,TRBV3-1,CASSQEGRTGPGYTF,TGTGCCAGCAGCCAAGAGGGGAGGACAGGGCCTGGCTACACCTTC
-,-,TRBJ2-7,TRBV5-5,CASTWGAGSGQSKYF,-
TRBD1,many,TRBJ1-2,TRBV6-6,CASSPGQANYGYTF,TGTGCCAGCAGTCCGGGACAGGCTAACTATGGCTACACCTTC
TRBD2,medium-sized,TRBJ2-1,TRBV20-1,CSANKKRLAGVFSYNEQFF,TGCAGTGCTAATAAAAAACGACTAGCGGGAGTTTTTTCCTACAATGAGCAGTTCTTC
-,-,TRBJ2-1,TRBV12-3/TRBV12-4,CASSSEPGLNEQFF,TGTGCCAGCAGTTCCGAACCGGGCCTAAATGAGCAGTTCTTC
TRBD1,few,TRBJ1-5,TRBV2,CASSPDRESQPQHF,TGTGCCAGCAGCCCGGACAGGGAGAGTCAGCCCCAGCATTTT
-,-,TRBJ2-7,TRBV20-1,CSARRGRWPYEQYF,TGCAGTGCCCGGAGAGGGAGATGGCCCTACGAGCAGTACTTC
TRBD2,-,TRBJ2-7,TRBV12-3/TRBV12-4,CASSFGLAGGPHEQYF,TGTGCCAGCAGTTTTGGACTAGCGGGAGGGCCTCACGAGCAGTACTTC